These T cell receptor beta chains were read from a single sample in a study of T-cell memory formation after mild COVID-19. TCRdb passed the 5' RACE reads through MiXCR, listing each CDR3 protein once. The data show about 120,000 distinct CDR3 sequences, roughly 20% seen once. The sample consisted of PBMCs or a T cell subset sorted from them (not recorded which). These receptors originate from a man between 18 and 29 years old who had mild COVID-19 (a few samples of this study predate the infection). Cell type and time point are not known. Both conserved end residues are part of each CDR3. The D gene is left open where the match is weak. Where a row states a size, it is once, few, many or the class of an expanded clone; other rows omit it.

v_gene	j_gene	d_gene	abundance	CDR3nt	CDR3aa
TRBV18	TRBJ1-1	NA	few	TGTGCCAGCTCACCACCATTGAACACTGAAGCTTTCTTT	CASSPPLNTEAFF
TRBV19	TRBJ2-1	NA	few	TGTGCCAGTACCCGATGGGGAGGGGGGAGCTCCTACAATGAGCAGTTCTTC	CASTRWGGGSSYNEQFF
TRBV29-1	TRBJ1-2	TRBD1	NA	TGCAGCGTTGATCCGGGACAGGGCAACGATGGCTACACCTTC	CSVDPGQGNDGYTF
TRBV5-1	TRBJ2-7	NA	few	TGCGCCAGCAGCTCGGGGACCCTCGGGGACGAGCAGTACTTC	CASSSGTLGDEQYF
TRBV7-3	TRBJ2-2	TRBD2	NA	TGTGCCAGCAGCCCCCAAGCGGGGGGCCGGATCGGGGAGCTGTTTTTT	CASSPQAGGRIGELFF
TRBV3-1	TRBJ2-5	NA	NA	TGTGCCAGCAGCCAAGAATGGGCAGGGGATAACCAAGAGACCCAGTACTTC	CASSQEWAGDNQETQYF
TRBV4-3	TRBJ1-3	NA	NA	TGCGCCAGCAGCCCGGGTGGAAACACCATATATTTT	CASSPGGNTIYF
TRBV29-1	TRBJ2-1	NA	many	TGCAGCGTTGAAGATCGGGCCTACAATGAGCAGTTCTTC	CSVEDRAYNEQFF
TRBV20-1	TRBJ2-3	NA	NA	TGCAGTGCTAGGGCCATCCTTAGCACAGATACGCAGTATTTT	CSARAILSTDTQYF
TRBV27	TRBJ2-5	TRBD2	NA	TGTGCCAGCAGTCCCCATAGCGGGGGGGCCATGGAGACCCAGTACTTC	CASSPHSGGAMETQYF
TRBV5-1	TRBJ2-7	TRBD2	few	TGCGCCAGCAGCACCGGGACTAGCGGTCTTTACGAGCAGTACTTC	CASSTGTSGLYEQYF
TRBV25-1	TRBJ2-7	TRBD1	NA	TGTGCCAGCAGTGACAGGGGGTCCTACGAGCAGTACTTC	CASSDRGSYEQYF
TRBV4-2	TRBJ2-3	NA	few	TGTGCCAGCAGCCAAGATCCTGGATACGTCTCAGATACGCAGTATTTT	CASSQDPGYVSDTQYF
TRBV6-2/TRBV6-3	TRBJ2-1	TRBD1	few	TGTGCCAGCAGTTACGGGACAGGGGCCTACAATGAGCAGTTCTTC	CASSYGTGAYNEQFF
TRBV27	TRBJ2-1	TRBD2	NA	TGTGCCAGCAGGCGGGAGGGGTATATCCACAATGAGCAGTTCTTC	CASRREGYIHNEQFF
TRBV5-4	TRBJ2-1	NA	many	TGTGCCAGCAGCTTGGAGCCAGTCAACAATGAGCAGTTCTTC	CASSLEPVNNEQFF
TRBV28	TRBJ1-2	TRBD1	once	TGTGCCAGCAGTTTTCCGGGACAGGGAAGCGGCTACACCTTC	CASSFPGQGSGYTF
TRBV4-1	TRBJ1-5	NA	NA	TGCGCCAGCAGCCAAGGGCTGAGGGGCAATCAGCCCCAGCATTTT	CASSQGLRGNQPQHF
TRBV4-2	TRBJ2-7	NA	few	TGTGCCAGCAGCCAAGATTTGGGTGTCTCCAGCTACGAGCAGTACTTC	CASSQDLGVSSYEQYF
TRBV5-4	TRBJ2-7	NA	few	TGTGCCAGCAGCTTCGGTCGGGATTCGTCCTACGAGCAGTACTTC	CASSFGRDSSYEQYF
TRBV5-1	TRBJ1-2	TRBD1	NA	TGCGCCAGCAGCTGGACAGGGAATCGAGATGGCTACACCTTC	CASSWTGNRDGYTF
TRBV6-2/TRBV6-3	TRBJ2-2	TRBD2	NA	TGTGCCAGCAGTCCGACTAGCGGCCCCGGGGAGCTGTTTTTT	CASSPTSGPGELFF
TRBV7-9	TRBJ1-1	NA	once	TGTGCCAGCAGCCTGACCTCGGGGCTGGGCACTGAAGCTTTCTTT	CASSLTSGLGTEAFF
TRBV20-1	TRBJ2-1	TRBD2	NA	TGCAGTGCTAGCCCCAGACTAGCGGGGGAACCCACGGAGCAGTTCTTC	CSASPRLAGEPTEQFF
TRBV4-1	TRBJ2-1	TRBD2	few	TGCGCCAGCAGCCAAGTGGGCGGGGGCAATGAGCAGTTCTTC	CASSQVGGGNEQFF
TRBV15	TRBJ1-6	NA	NA	TGTGCCACCAGCAAAACAGAGGGTCCATTATATAATTCACCCCTCCACTTT	CATSKTEGPLYNSPLHF
TRBV7-9	TRBJ2-3	NA	NA	TGTGCCAGCAGCCTCTTGGGCCGGGGGGCGGCAGATACGCAGTATTTT	CASSLLGRGAADTQYF
TRBV10-3	TRBJ2-1	TRBD1	few	TGTGCCATCACCCGGGACAGGGATGGTGAGCAGTTCTTC	CAITRDRDGEQFF
TRBV12-3/TRBV12-4	TRBJ2-1	NA	few	TGTGCCAGCAGTTTTGTCCCCCCAGGATACAATGAGCAGTTCTTC	CASSFVPPGYNEQFF
TRBV5-1	TRBJ2-1	TRBD2	few	TGCGCCAGCAGCACCGGGACTAGCGGGGGGGACTACAATGAGCAGTTCTTC	CASSTGTSGGDYNEQFF
TRBV4-1	TRBJ2-2	NA	few	TGCGCCAGCAGCCAATTTCAGGGGACGGAGCTGTTTTTT	CASSQFQGTELFF
TRBV5-5	TRBJ2-1	TRBD2	many	TGTGCCAGCAGCCCCGTGACTAGCATCCATGAGCAGTTCTTC	CASSPVTSIHEQFF
TRBV27	TRBJ2-6	NA	NA	TGTGCCAGCAGTTCTGACCGGACTATGCTCTCTGGGGCCAACGTCCTGACTTTC	CASSSDRTMLSGANVLTF
TRBV29-1	TRBJ2-1	NA	NA	TGCAGCGGGGTCGGGATAGCGGCTTTTGAGCAGTTCTTC	CSGVGIAAFEQFF
TRBV14	TRBJ2-1	NA	few	TGTGCCAGCAGCCAGCGAGTAGGGCATGAGCAGTTCTTC	CASSQRVGHEQFF
TRBV4-3	TRBJ2-5	NA	NA	TGCGCCAGCAGCCAAGGAAGGGCAGTTTATCAAGAGACCCAGTACTTC	CASSQGRAVYQETQYF
TRBV27	TRBJ2-3	NA	few	TGTGCCAGCACCCCTATTGCGGGGAGCACAGATACGCAGTATTTT	CASTPIAGSTDTQYF
TRBV12-3/TRBV12-4	TRBJ2-3	NA	few	TGTGCCAGCAGTTTAAACCAGGGCCCAGATACGCAGTATTTT	CASSLNQGPDTQYF
TRBV10-3	TRBJ2-5	NA	NA	TGTGCCATCAGCCCCGAGAACAGTCAAGAGACCCAGTACTTC	CAISPENSQETQYF
TRBV14	TRBJ1-2	NA	NA	TGTGCCAGCAGCCAAGGTTACTATGGCTACACCTTC	CASSQGYYGYTF
TRBV7-9	TRBJ2-3	NA	NA	TGTGCCAGCAGTCAAATAGCAAGTTTGGGCACAGATACGCAGTATTTT	CASSQIASLGTDTQYF
TRBV5-1	TRBJ1-1	NA	NA	TGCGCCAGCAGTTCGTTACAGGGCCTGAACACTGAAGCTTTCTTT	CASSSLQGLNTEAFF
TRBV2	TRBJ1-1	NA	NA	TGTGCCAGCAGTGTTGCGCGGGCCGAAGCTTTCTTT	CASSVARAEAFF
TRBV7-6	TRBJ1-1	NA	few	TGTGCCAGCAGCTTAGCGGGGCCCGACACTGAAGCTTTCTTT	CASSLAGPDTEAFF
TRBV5-1	TRBJ1-2	TRBD1	NA	TGCGCCAGCAGCCCCGGGACAGCGCCCGAGAACTATGGCTACACCTTC	CASSPGTAPENYGYTF
TRBV11-2	TRBJ2-5	NA	few	TGTGCCAGCAGCTTAGGGGCATCGGAGCAAGAGACCCAGTACTTC	CASSLGASEQETQYF
TRBV2	TRBJ2-3	NA	NA	TGTGCCAGCAGTGAACAAACAGATACGCAGTATTTT	CASSEQTDTQYF
TRBV5-1	TRBJ1-2	NA	few	TGCGCCAGCCACCGAGGACGGGGCTATGGCTACACCTTC	CASHRGRGYGYTF
TRBV6-1	TRBJ1-1	NA	NA	TGTGCCAGCAAACCGCGGAACACTGAAGCTTTCTTT	CASKPRNTEAFF
TRBV7-9	TRBJ2-1	NA	few	TGTGCCAGCAGCTTAACCTCCTCCCCCCGGTACAATGAGAAGTTCTTC	CASSLTSSPRYNEKFF